This is a list of T cell receptor beta chains from one sample in a study of CD8 T cells in Susac syndrome. TCRdb redid the calling of the immunoSEQ multiplex PCR reads with MiXCR, one entry per CDR3 protein. The sample yields about 300,000 distinct CDR3 sequences, 70% to 90% seen once. Material for sequencing was CD8+ T cells from PBMCs. The origin of the receptors is a human donor with multiple sclerosis. Each CDR3 is given with its conserved first and last residue. The D gene is left open where the match is weak. Clone size is shown for a subset of rows, as once, few, many or a class of expanded clone.

V gene	J gene	clone size	D gene	CDR3 protein	CDR3 DNA
TRBV7-8	TRBJ2-1	NA	NA	CASSHESRGNNEQFF	TGTGCCAGCAGCCACGAAAGCCGGGGAAACAATGAGCAGTTCTTC
TRBV19	TRBJ1-3	NA	NA	CASSIDRAGSGNTIYF	TGTGCCAGTAGTATAGATCGGGCCGGCTCTGGAAACACCATATATTTT
TRBV23-1	TRBJ2-1	NA	NA	CASRRGQPEKREQFF	TGCGCCAGCAGGCGGGGACAGCCCGAGAAGCGGGAGCAGTTCTTC
TRBV28	TRBJ2-7	NA	NA	CASSPPLGRAEQYF	TGTGCCAGCAGTCCGCCCTTGGGACGGGCCGAGCAGTACTTC
TRBV6-5	TRBJ2-1	once	TRBD2	CASSYSGLAGDTEQFF	TGTGCCAGCAGTTACTCGGGACTAGCGGGGGATACTGAGCAGTTCTTC
TRBV13	TRBJ2-7	few	NA	CASSLPSSYEQYF	TGTGCCAGCAGCTTACCGAGCTCCTACGAGCAGTACTTC
TRBV12-3/TRBV12-4	TRBJ2-1	NA	NA	CASSPGGASGSYNEQFF	TGTGCCAGCAGCCCAGGGGGGGCTAGCGGCTCCTACAATGAGCAGTTCTTC
TRBV2	TRBJ2-3	NA	TRBD1	CARSPTGGEVPSTDTQYF	TGTGCCAGATCCCCGACAGGGGGCGAGGTACCTAGCACAGATACGCAGTATTTT
TRBV2	TRBJ1-2	NA	NA	CASSEAGPHYGYTF	TGTGCCAGCAGTGAAGCAGGACCCCACTATGGCTACACCTTC
TRBV13	TRBJ2-1	NA	NA	CASSLEGLSSYNEQFF	TGTGCCAGCAGCTTAGAGGGGTTAAGCTCCTACAATGAGCAGTTCTTC
TRBV10-3	TRBJ2-7	NA	NA	CAISESNENQQYF	TGTGCCATCAGTGAGTCGAATGAAAATCAGCAGTACTTC
TRBV7-6	TRBJ1-1	NA	NA	CASSPYQDIGTEAFF	TGTGCCAGCAGCCCTTACCAGGACATAGGTACTGAAGCTTTCTTT
TRBV4-1	TRBJ2-7	once	TRBD1	CASSQDRTGNEQYF	TGCGCCAGCAGCCAAGATAGGACAGGGAACGAGCAGTACTTC
TRBV30	TRBJ1-2	NA	NA	CAWSGLVGVGYTF	TGTGCCTGGAGTGGATTGGTAGGGGTCGGCTACACCTTC
TRBV6-2/TRBV6-3	TRBJ1-3	NA	NA	CASTRKSWAFGNTIYF	TGTGCCAGCACCAGGAAATCGTGGGCCTTTGGAAACACCATATATTTT
TRBV12-3/TRBV12-4	TRBJ2-1	NA	NA	CASTLGGNEQFF	TGTGCCAGCACCTTAGGGGGGAATGAGCAGTTCTTC
TRBV20-1	TRBJ2-7	few	NA	CSASSRTYEQYF	TGCAGTGCTAGTTCCCGTACCTACGAGCAGTACTTC
TRBV5-5	TRBJ2-3	NA	TRBD1	CASSLAVMDRHTDTQYF	TGTGCCAGCAGCTTGGCCGTTATGGACAGGCACACAGATACGCAGTATTTT
TRBV10-2	TRBJ1-3	NA	TRBD1	CASRGTANSGNIIYF	TGCGCCAGCAGGGGGACAGCGAACTCTGGAAACATCATATATTTT
TRBV4-2	TRBJ2-1	NA	TRBD1	CASSQGQGNEQFF	TGTGCCAGCAGCCAGGGACAGGGGAATGAGCAGTTCTTC
TRBV6-2/TRBV6-3	TRBJ1-2	NA	TRBD1	CASTEYRGFGYTF	TGTGCCAGCACCGAATACAGGGGATTTGGCTACACCTTC
TRBV4-2	TRBJ2-3	NA	NA	CASRVVGGASTDTQYF	TGTGCCAGCAGAGTTGTAGGAGGGGCTAGCACAGATACGCAGTATTTT
TRBV20-1	TRBJ2-7	NA	NA	CSAPGGLYEQYF	TGCAGTGCTCCAGGCGGGTTGTACGAGCAGTACTTC
TRBV9	TRBJ1-2	NA	TRBD1	CASSSRTGLNYGYTF	TGTGCCAGCAGCTCGCGGACAGGGCTTAACTATGGCTACACCTTC
TRBV29-1	TRBJ2-3	few	NA	CSVETGLSTDTQYF	TGCAGCGTTGAAACAGGACTTAGCACAGATACGCAGTATTTT
TRBV29-1	TRBJ2-7	NA	TRBD2	CSVSGGYEQYF	TGCAGCGTCTCGGGGGGATACGAGCAGTACTTC
TRBV28	TRBJ1-2	NA	NA	CASSITGGGGGYTF	TGTGCCAGCAGTATAACAGGTGGCGGTGGTGGCTACACCTTC
TRBV3-1	TRBJ2-7	NA	NA	CASSQRWRDRNEQYF	TGTGCCAGCAGCCAAAGATGGCGGGATAGGAACGAGCAGTACTTC
TRBV6-2/TRBV6-3	TRBJ1-5	NA	TRBD1	CASSYDREGQPQHF	TGCGCCAGCAGTTACGACAGGGAAGGTCAGCCCCAGCATTTT
TRBV10-3	TRBJ2-2	NA	NA	CAITQGAGELFF	TGTGCCATCACTCAGGGAGCCGGGGAGCTGTTTTTT
TRBV30	TRBJ2-7	NA	NA	CAWSLGSVYEQYF	TGTGCCTGGAGTTTAGGGTCTGTCTACGAGCAGTACTTC
TRBV7-9	TRBJ2-5	NA	TRBD2	CASSRLAGGQETQYF	TGTGCCAGCAGCCGACTAGCGGGGGGGCAAGAGACCCAGTACTTC
TRBV9	TRBJ1-2	NA	NA	CASSVSTGVRGYTF	TGTGCCAGCAGCGTATCGACGGGGGTGAGAGGCTACACCTTC
TRBV9	TRBJ2-3	once	NA	CASSVASSTDTQYF	TGTGCCAGCAGCGTAGCTTCTAGCACAGATACGCAGTATTTT
TRBV24-1	TRBJ1-2	NA	NA	CATSDFEGDDGYTF	TGTGCCACCAGTGATTTCGAAGGGGATGATGGCTACACCTTC
TRBV25-1	TRBJ2-1	NA	NA	CASSDEGYEQFF	TGTGCCAGCAGTGACGAGGGCTATGAGCAGTTCTTC
TRBV9	TRBJ2-1	NA	NA	CASSVTGTAYNEQFF	TGTGCCAGCAGCGTTACCGGGACTGCTTACAATGAGCAGTTCTTC
TRBV18	TRBJ2-1	NA	NA	CASSPFGLTGGDANEQFF	TGTGCCAGCTCACCATTTGGTCTAACAGGGGGGGATGCGAATGAGCAGTTCTTC
TRBV20-1	TRBJ1-1	NA	NA	CSARDVRGTTVSLFTEAFF	TGCAGTGCTAGAGATGTTCGTGGGACGACCGTGTCCCTTTTCACTGAAGCTTTCTTT
TRBV27	TRBJ1-1	NA	NA	CASRWAPLTEAFF	TGTGCCAGCAGGTGGGCCCCACTCACTGAAGCTTTCTTT
TRBV7-3	TRBJ2-1	NA	TRBD2	CASSLGFGRAHNEQFF	TGTGCCAGCAGCTTAGGATTCGGGAGGGCCCACAATGAGCAGTTCTTC
TRBV7-3	TRBJ2-1	NA	TRBD2	CASSSSGTGSNEQFF	TGTGCCAGCAGCTCAAGCGGGACGGGCTCCAATGAGCAGTTCTTC